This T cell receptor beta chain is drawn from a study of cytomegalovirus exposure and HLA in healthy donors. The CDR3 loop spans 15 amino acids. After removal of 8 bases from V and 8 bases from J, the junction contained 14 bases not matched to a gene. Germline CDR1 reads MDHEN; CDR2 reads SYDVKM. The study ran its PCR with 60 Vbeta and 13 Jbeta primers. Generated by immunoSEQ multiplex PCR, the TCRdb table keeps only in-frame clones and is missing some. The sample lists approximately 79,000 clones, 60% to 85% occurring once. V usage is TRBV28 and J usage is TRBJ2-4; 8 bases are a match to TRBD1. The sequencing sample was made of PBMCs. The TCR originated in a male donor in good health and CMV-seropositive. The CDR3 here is CASGRPGGAQDIQYF. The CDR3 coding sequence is TGTGCCAGCGGCAGACCAGGGGGCGCTCAAGACATTCAGTACTTC.